Presented here are 26 T cell receptor beta chains from one specimen sequenced in a study of blood T cell repertoires in COVID-19. The method was immunoSEQ multiplex PCR; TCRdb's version includes in-frame clones alone and lacks a portion of them. The sample holds about 140,000 clones, approximately 85% seen once. Sequencing was done on a sample of peripheral blood. The receptors derive from a woman older than 75 with acute or convalescent COVID-19.

The chain is built from TRBV27 and TRBJ2-1; unclear D gene. This CDR3 region has 16 residues. Germline V gene data show CDR1 as MNHEY and CDR2 as SMNVEV (reference sequence). Trimming took off 0 bases at V and 0 bases at J, with 9 bases between the two ends. CDR3 coding DNA: TGTGCCAGCAGTTTATCTGTAGCCGGCTCCTACAATGAGCAGTTCTTC. This translates into CASSLSVAGSYNEQFF.

V and J are TRBV5-1 and TRBJ1-2; D is perhaps TRBD1 (6 bases). CDR1 and CDR2 (germline): SGHRS, YFSETQ. V was shortened by 3 bases and J by 6 bases, with 18 bases between the two germline ends. This CDR3 is built from 15 residues. The CDR3 sequence: CASSSNRVGFDGYTF. The CDR3 DNA is TGCGCCAGCAGCTCGAACAGGGTCGGATTCGATGGCTACACCTTC.

This chain uses TRBV6-2 or TRBV6-3 with TRBJ2-7, with D unclear. Germline V gene data show CDR1 as MNHEY and CDR2 as SVGEGT. Trimming removed 2 bases from V and 3 bases from J, with 5 bases in between. This CDR3 comprises 12 residues. DNA of the CDR3: TGTGCCAGCAGTTACCCCTTCTACGAGCAGTACTTC. It translates to CASSYPFYEQYF.

The chain uses TRBV3-1 (or the pseudogene TRBV3-2) and TRBJ1-2, with unresolved D. The CDR3 totals 14 residues. V gave up 0 bases and J gave up 4 bases, with 9 bases separating them. The V gene's germline CDR1 is LGHDT and CDR2 YNNKEL (reference sequence). The DNA of the CDR3 is TGTGCCAGCAGCCAAGACCGGGTAGCCTATGGCTACACCTTC. As protein: CASSQDRVAYGYTF.

The chain is built from TRBV18 and TRBJ2-5; weak D call: TRBD1 (6 bases). The V and J ends lost 6 bases and 3 bases respectively, with 11 bases between them. CDR3 size: 13 residues. Germline V gene data show CDR1 as KGHSH and CDR2 as LQKENI. CDR3 region: CASSRYREETQYF. CDR3 in DNA: TGTGCCAGCTCCCGCTACAGGGAAGAGACCCAGTACTTC.

In its sample, this clone was seen a few times. The chain recombines TRBV9 with TRBJ2-3, with 8 bases aligning to TRBD2. The CDR3 has 15 residues. Germline assignment: CDR1 SGDLS and CDR2 YYNGEE. The V gene end was trimmed by 4 bases and the J gene end by 0 bases; junction bases not matched to a gene: 4. CDR3 in amino acids: CASSSQRGSTDTQYF. The CDR3 DNA reads as TGTGCCAGCAGCTCCCAGCGGGGGAGCACAGATACGCAGTATTTT.

The rearrangement links TRBV4-1 to TRBJ1-2; TRBD1 matches 11 bases. The CDR3 totals 13 residues. The germline gives CDR1 MGHRA, CDR2 YSYEKL. V was pared by 4 bases and J by 7 bases, with 2 bases of the junction left unmatched. The CDR3 region is CASSRGQGGGYTF. As DNA, the CDR3 is TGCGCCAGCAGCCGGGGACAGGGGGGTGGCTACACCTTC.

The J gene is TRBJ1-2, the V gene TRBV6-4; D gene unclear. Looked up from germline, CDR1 is MRHNA and CDR2 is SNTAGT. CDR3 length equals 13 residues. Deletions cut 4 bases from V and 1 base from J, with 7 bases between. The CDR3 reads CASSAGINYGYTF. CDR3 sequence (DNA): TGTGCCAGCAGTGCCGGGATTAACTATGGCTACACCTTC.

The chain couples TRBV3-1 (or the pseudogene TRBV3-2) to TRBJ2-1; 8 nucleotides match TRBD2. After removal of 0 bases from V and 9 bases from J, the junction contained 4 bases not matched to a gene. In germline, CDR1 is LGHDT, CDR2 YNNKEL (reference sequence). This CDR3 contains 14 residues. This chain's CDR3 is CASSQETSAIEQFF. The CDR3 DNA sequence: TGTGCCAGCAGCCAAGAGACTAGCGCTATTGAGCAGTTCTTC.

This chain links TRBV19 with TRBJ2-2, with 9 bases fitting TRBD2. The germline V gene has CDR1 LNHDA and CDR2 SQIVND (reference sequence). J was trimmed by 2 bases and V by 7 bases; bases with no gene match: 5. There are 15 residues in the CDR3. The CDR3 protein is CASIRGGANTGELFF. The CDR3 nucleotides are TGTGCCAGTATTCGCGGGGGGGCCAACACCGGGGAGCTGTTTTTT.

V usage is TRBV29-1 and J usage is TRBJ2-2; D unresolved. V gave up 4 bases and J gave up 0 bases, with 9 bases separating them. CDR1 is SQVTM and CDR2 is ANQGSEA in the germline V gene. This CDR3 contains 14 residues. CDR3 DNA sequence: TGCAGCGTTGCGAAGACACCGAACACCGGGGAGCTGTTTTTT. Amino acids: CSVAKTPNTGELFF.

The chain recombines TRBV19 with TRBJ1-2; 12 bases map to TRBD1. The CDR3 spans 18 residues. Germline-derived CDR1 and CDR2 are LNHDA and SQIVND (reference sequence). The V gene end was trimmed by 4 bases and the J gene end by 1 base; junction bases not matched to a gene: 10. The CDR3 loop reads CASSTGTGGFLGNYGYTF. DNA of the CDR3: TGTGCCAGTAGTACTGGGACAGGGGGCTTTTTGGGTAACTATGGCTACACCTTC.

The rearrangement joins TRBV2 to TRBJ1-3, with D hard to call. The CDR3 is made up of 14 amino acids. Trimming cost V 5 bases and J 2 bases, with 10 bases left between them. Germline-derived CDR1 and CDR2 are SNHLY and FYNNEI. CDR3 sequence (DNA): TGTGCCAGCAGTCAGTACGGGGCTGGAAACACCATATATTTT. It is translated as CASSQYGAGNTIYF.

The genes are TRBV5-1 and TRBJ2-1; 8 bases fit TRBD1. V shed 0 bases, J shed 7 bases, and the junction held 9 bases outside the gene matches. The CDR3 runs to 16 residues. CDR1 and CDR2 from the germline V gene are SGHRS and YFSETQ. The CDR3 loop reads CASSLDAGGALNEQFF. Here the CDR3 DNA reads TGCGCCAGCAGCTTGGACGCAGGGGGCGCGTTGAATGAGCAGTTCTTC.

The chain uses TRBV5-1 and TRBJ1-3; D uncertain. This CDR3 has 14 residues. The germline V gene has CDR1 SGHRS and CDR2 YFSETQ. Trimming removed 6 bases at V and 0 bases at J, with 10 bases between. CDR3 sequence: CASKRAFSGNTIYF. CDR3 sequence (DNA): TGCGCCAGCAAGAGGGCATTCTCTGGAAACACCATATATTTT.

The V and J genes are TRBV10-1 and TRBJ2-4; tentatively, D is TRBD1 (5 bases). Trimming removed 5 bases at V and 8 bases at J, with 16 bases between. Per the germline V gene, CDR1 is WNHNN and CDR2 is SYGVQD (reference sequence). CDR3 size: 14 residues. The CDR3: CASSNSYWGDIQYF. In DNA form, the CDR3 reads TGCGCCAGCAGTAATTCCTACTGGGGCGACATTCAGTACTTC.

V is TRBV3-1 (or the pseudogene TRBV3-2) and J is TRBJ1-3; TRBD1 aligns across 8 bases. Per the germline V gene, CDR1 is LGHDT and CDR2 is YNNKEL (reference sequence). The CDR3 is 16 amino acids. J gave up 0 bases and V 4 bases, and 5 bases lay outside the gene matches. The CDR3 coding sequence is TGTGCCAGCAGCCCCGGGACAGGCATCTCTGGAAACACCATATATTTT. This gives the protein CASSPGTGISGNTIYF.

The rearrangement links TRBV4-1 to TRBJ1-2, with 11 bases matching TRBD1. This CDR3 is built from 16 residues. Germline assignment: CDR1 MGHRA and CDR2 YSYEKL. With V trimmed by 3 bases and J by 8 bases, 11 bases remained unmatched. Here the CDR3 reads CASSHPPGTGGRGYTF. CDR3 sequence (DNA): TGCGCCAGCAGCCATCCCCCCGGGACAGGGGGACGAGGCTACACCTTC.

This clone was seen a handful of times. The CDR3 protein is CASSQKRIGQGSNTEAFF. In nucleotides, the CDR3 is TGTGCCAGCAGCCAAAAAAGAATTGGACAGGGCAGCAACACTGAAGCTTTCTTT. The chain joins TRBV7-9 to TRBJ1-1, with 8 bases that match TRBD1. Per the germline V gene, CDR1 is SEHNR and CDR2 is FQNEAQ (reference sequence). The CDR3 is 18 amino acids. The J segment lost 2 bases and the V segment lost 5 bases, leaving 16 bases of the junction unmatched.

The CDR3 protein is CASSPTPTISGNTIYF. The CDR3 DNA sequence: TGTGCCAGCAGTCCGACACCCACCATCTCTGGAAACACCATATATTTT. The rearrangement joins TRBV27 to TRBJ1-3; no reliable D call. The CDR3 runs to 16 residues. CDR1 and CDR2 (germline): MNHEY, SMNVEV (reference sequence). V gave up 5 bases and J gave up 0 bases, with 14 bases separating them.

The chain joins TRBV28 to TRBJ2-1, with 7 bases aligning to TRBD2. The CDR3 runs 15 residues. The germline V gene has CDR1 MDHEN and CDR2 SYDVKM. V was pared by 5 bases and J by 8 bases, with 12 bases of the junction left unmatched. The CDR3 DNA reads TGTGCCAGCAGTCCAAGGACTAGGGTAGGCGATGAGCAGTTCTTC. Its protein is CASSPRTRVGDEQFF.

The chain recombines TRBV3-1 (or the pseudogene TRBV3-2) with TRBJ2-2, with D tentatively TRBD2 (5 bases). Germline V gene data show CDR1 as LGHDT and CDR2 as YNNKEL (reference sequence). V lost 4 bases and J 0 bases, leaving 12 bases between the germline ends. The CDR3 runs 16 residues. In nucleotides, the CDR3 is TGTGCCAGCAGCCGAGGAACAGCGGCGAACACCGGGGAGCTGTTTTTT. This sequence encodes CASSRGTAANTGELFF.

This clone was seen just once. J is TRBJ2-5 and V is TRBV7-3, with D maybe TRBD1 (6 bases). In germline, CDR1 is SGHTA, CDR2 FQGTGA. V was cut by 2 bases and J by 5 bases, with 15 bases left in between. This CDR3 spans 15 amino acids. CDR3 bases: TGTGCCAGCAGCTTAGAGGGACACACGGGGGAGACCCAGTACTTC. Translated, it gives CASSLEGHTGETQYF.

The J gene is TRBJ1-1, the V gene TRBV6-6, with D tentatively TRBD1 (6 bases). The CDR3 has 12 amino acids. Trimming pared 7 bases from V and 4 bases from J, leaving 10 bases between. Germline CDR1 reads MNHNY; CDR2 reads SVGAGI (reference sequence). DNA of the CDR3: TGTGCCAGCACTACAGGGAGCACTGAAGCTTTCTTT. This gives the protein CASTTGSTEAFF.

The chain combines TRBV7-9 with TRBJ2-1, with 8 bases identical to TRBD2. The ends lost 8 bases at V and 4 bases at J; junction bases unmatched: 10. The germline V gene has CDR1 SEHNR and CDR2 FQNEAQ (reference sequence). CDR3 length equals 15 residues. The CDR3 DNA reads as TGTGCCAGCGTTGGCGGGAGGACGAGGTACAATGAGCAGTTCTTC. Amino acid sequence: CASVGGRTRYNEQFF. The whole variable domain, filled in from reference TRBV7-9 and TRBJ2-1, reads DTGVSQNPRHKITKRGQNVTFRCDPISEHNRLYWYRQTLGQGPEFLTYFQNEAQLEKSRLLSDRFSAERPKGSFSTLEIQRTEQGDSAMYLCASVGGRTRYNEQFFGPGTRLTVL.

This clone has only a few counts. This chain links TRBV5-1 with TRBJ1-3; D is ambiguous. The CDR3 contains 14 residues. Trimming removed 0 bases from V and 4 bases from J, with 8 bases in between. CDR1 is SGHRS, CDR2 YFSETQ, per germline. The CDR3 region is CASSLEPRGNTIYF. The CDR3 region has the DNA TGCGCCAGCAGCTTGGAGCCCAGGGGAAACACCATATATTTT. Full variable domain (missing parts from reference TRBV5-1 and TRBJ1-3): KAGVTQTPRYLIKTRGQQVTLSCSPISGHRSVSWYQQTPGQGLQFLFEYFSETQRNKGNFPGRFSGRQFSNSRSEMNVSTLELGDSALYLCASSLEPRGNTIYFGEGSWLTVV.